The rows below give T cell receptor beta chains drawn from one sample of a study of PD-1 blockade in classical Hodgkin lymphoma. Here immunoSEQ multiplex PCR was the method, and the copy in TCRdb shows in-frame clones only, minus some. Found here are around 91,000 clones, roughly 79% of them singletons; the top ten hold less than 20%. The sequences come from peripheral blood mononuclear cells (PBMCs), collected before the second cycle of nivolumab. The source of these receptors is a human donor with classical Hodgkin lymphoma. CDR3s include the opening cysteine and the closing phenylalanine or tryptophan. Each record gives: D gene, clone size, J gene, V gene, CDR3 protein, CDR3 DNA. D genes are given only for firm matches. Size values are once, few and many counts, or a class for expanded clones, and some rows have none.

>TRBD2|NA|TRBJ2-3|TRBV19
CASSSRRELGTDTQYF
TGTGCCAGTAGTAGCCGGCGGGAGCTTGGCACAGATACGCAGTATTTT
>NA|NA|TRBJ1-2|TRBV28
CASRIGGRYGYTF
TGTGCCAGCAGAATCGGAGGCCGGTATGGCTACACCTTC
>NA|NA|TRBJ1-4|TRBV14
CASSQSLGAGEKLFF
TGTGCCAGCAGCCAAAGCCTGGGGGCGGGGGAAAAACTGTTTTTT
>TRBD2|NA|TRBJ2-5|TRBV10-3
CAISPGGNQETQYF
TGTGCCATCAGCCCGGGGGGAAACCAAGAGACCCAGTACTTC
>NA|once|TRBJ2-4|TRBV28
CASRLVRDKKNIQYF
TGTGCCAGCAGACTGGTCCGGGACAAGAAAAACATTCAGTACTTC
>NA|NA|TRBJ1-6|TRBV27
CASSPRGTLGNSPLHF
TGTGCCAGCAGTCCCCGGGGGACGCTGGGTAATTCACCCCTCCACTTT
>TRBD1|NA|TRBJ2-1|TRBV27
CASSRPDRVGNEQFF
TGTGCCAGCAGTCGACCGGACAGGGTCGGAAATGAGCAGTTCTTC
>TRBD1|NA|TRBJ1-3|TRBV5-1
CASSPVQGHRGNTIYF
TGCGCCAGCAGCCCCGTACAGGGGCACCGTGGAAACACCATATATTTT
>TRBD2|NA|TRBJ2-3|TRBV5-1
CASSLGTSEGDTQYF
TGCGCCAGCAGCTTAGGGACTAGCGAAGGAGATACGCAGTATTTT
>TRBD2|NA|TRBJ2-2|TRBV12-5
CASGAGTSGNTGELFF
TGTGCTAGTGGGGCCGGGACTAGCGGGAACACCGGGGAGCTGTTTTTT
>NA|NA|TRBJ2-5|TRBV11-1
CASSFLRGSETQYF
TGTGCCAGCAGCTTTTTGCGCGGTTCGGAGACCCAGTACTTC